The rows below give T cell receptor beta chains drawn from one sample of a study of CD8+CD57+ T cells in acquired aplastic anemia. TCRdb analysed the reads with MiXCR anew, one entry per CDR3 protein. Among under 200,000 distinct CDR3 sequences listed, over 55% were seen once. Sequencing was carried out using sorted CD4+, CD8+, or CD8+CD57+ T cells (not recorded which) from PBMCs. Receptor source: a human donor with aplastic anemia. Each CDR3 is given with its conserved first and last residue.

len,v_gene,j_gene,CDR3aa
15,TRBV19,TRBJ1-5,CASSFDRGGNQPQHF
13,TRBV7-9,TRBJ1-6,CASSLQGDSPLHF
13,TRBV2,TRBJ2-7,CATRGGSAYEQYF
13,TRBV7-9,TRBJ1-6,CASSSGGNSPLHF
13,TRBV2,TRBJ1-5,CASSKTGSQPQHF
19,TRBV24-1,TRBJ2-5,CATSARALAGGSIQETQYF
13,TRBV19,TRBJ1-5,CASKFRGSQPQHF
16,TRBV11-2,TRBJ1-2,CASSTYTRAEYGGYTF
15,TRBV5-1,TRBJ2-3,CASSLGAGGADTQYF
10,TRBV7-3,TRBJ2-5,CASSLETWYF
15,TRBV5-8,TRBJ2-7,CASSNPPVGDYEQYF
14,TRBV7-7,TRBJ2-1,CASSTGQVPNEQFF
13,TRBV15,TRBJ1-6,CATSPFLRSPLHF
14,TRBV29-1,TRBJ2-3,CSVARVGGMNTQYF
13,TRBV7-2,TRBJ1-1,CASSSSGSTEAFF
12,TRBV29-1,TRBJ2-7,CSVRGQIDEQYF
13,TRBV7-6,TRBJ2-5,CASSFSGAETQYF
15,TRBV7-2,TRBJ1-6,CASSLTRTGNSPLHF
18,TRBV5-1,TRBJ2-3,CASSSADLLAGRADTQYF
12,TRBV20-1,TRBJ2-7,CSARDRVYEQYF
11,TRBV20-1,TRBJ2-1,CSARDSSEQFF
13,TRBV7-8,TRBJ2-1,CASSQISDNEQFF
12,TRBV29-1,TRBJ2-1,CSVPTLLNEQFF
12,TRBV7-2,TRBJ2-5,CASSLALGRQYF
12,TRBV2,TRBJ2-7,CASRVTSYEQYF
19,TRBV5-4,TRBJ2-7,CASSLARLGGRQSIYEQYF
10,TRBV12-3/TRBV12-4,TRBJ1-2,CASSLAHYTF
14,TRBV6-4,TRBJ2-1,CASSRTGATDTQFF
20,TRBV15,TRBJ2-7,CATSREGVDGLTQESYEQYF
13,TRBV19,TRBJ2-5,CASSVERGETQYF
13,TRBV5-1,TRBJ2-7,CASRWTSGREQYF
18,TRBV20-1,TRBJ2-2,CSARDTTSGLSNTGDLFF
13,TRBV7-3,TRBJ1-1,CASSRGLNTEAFF
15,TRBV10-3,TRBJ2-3,CAISERRGFTDTQYF
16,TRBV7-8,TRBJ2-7,CASSLGGMTSGEEQYF
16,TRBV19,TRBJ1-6,CASTSREKGYNSPLHF
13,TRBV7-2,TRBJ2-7,CASSFPGRPQQYF
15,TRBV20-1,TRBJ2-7,CSAREGDTRSYEQYF
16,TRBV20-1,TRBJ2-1,CSARLDSELGYNEQFF
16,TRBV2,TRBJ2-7,CASSPRDTSIPYEQYF
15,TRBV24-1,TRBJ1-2,CATSEGGGSNYGYTF